This T cell receptor (beta chain) was identified in a study of cytomegalovirus exposure and HLA in healthy donors. PCR amplification relied on 60 Vbeta primers (plus 13 Jbeta primers). Clones were read by immunoSEQ multiplex PCR, and TCRdb kept only the in-frame ones, dropping some. The sample lists approximately 110,000 clones; 50% to 70% were seen once. Study-wide points: Earlier analysis looked at TCR beta V segments, and most were productive about 90% or about 30% of the time. The HLA-A and HLA-B alleles of most subjects were reportedly predicted accurately from TCR beta sequences.

The trim removed 4 bases at V and 5 bases at J, leaving 8 bases unmatched. The CDR3 is 14 amino acids. The germline V gene encodes CDR1 SGHRS and CDR2 YFSETQ. Of note for this clone: As yet, its antigen is unknown.

Source material: PBMCs. The chain employs TRBV5-1 and TRBJ2-5; 7 bases fit TRBD2. This clonotype was sampled from a man aged 25 to 40 in good health and CMV-seropositive. This CDR3 is CASSGGAGDETQYF. DNA of the CDR3: TGCGCCAGCAGCGGGGGTGCGGGGGATGAGACCCAGTACTTC. The full variable domain, completed using reference TRBV5-1 and TRBJ2-5, is KAGVTQTPRYLIKTRGQQVTLSCSPISGHRSVSWYQQTPGQGLQFLFEYFSETQRNKGNFPGRFSGRQFSNSRSEMNVSTLELGDSALYLCASSGGAGDETQYFGPGTRLLVL.